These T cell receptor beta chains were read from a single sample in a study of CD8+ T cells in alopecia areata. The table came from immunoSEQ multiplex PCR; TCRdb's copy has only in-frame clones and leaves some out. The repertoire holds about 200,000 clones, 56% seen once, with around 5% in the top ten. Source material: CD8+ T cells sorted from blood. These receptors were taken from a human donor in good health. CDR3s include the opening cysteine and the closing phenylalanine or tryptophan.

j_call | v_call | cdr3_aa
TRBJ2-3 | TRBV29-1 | CSQRGGASTDTQYF
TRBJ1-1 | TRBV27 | CASSIALNTEAFF
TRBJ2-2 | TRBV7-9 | CASSVNTGELFF
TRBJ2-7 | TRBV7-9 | CASSLVLDNSYEQYF
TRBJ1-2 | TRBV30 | CAWSTGGGGYTF
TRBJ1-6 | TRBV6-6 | CASSYSTGGINSPLHF
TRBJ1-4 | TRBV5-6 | CASSLEGDVEKLFF
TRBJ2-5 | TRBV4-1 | CASSPEVGIQETQYF
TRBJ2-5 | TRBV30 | CAWSGTGSKGAQYF
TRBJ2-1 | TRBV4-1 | CASSQGEGYEQFF
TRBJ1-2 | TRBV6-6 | CASSYARETYGYTF
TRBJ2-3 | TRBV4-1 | CASMSPQDTQYF
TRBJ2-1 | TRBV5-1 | CASSLDRSSYNEQFF
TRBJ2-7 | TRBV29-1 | CSVGQNLYEQYF
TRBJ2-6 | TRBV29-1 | CSVIPTGFFDSGANVLTF
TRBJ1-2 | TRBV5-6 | CASSPRDSYGYTF
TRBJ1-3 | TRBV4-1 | CASSQVGELMDF
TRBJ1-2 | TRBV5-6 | CASSQGPSGYGYTF
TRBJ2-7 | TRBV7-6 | CASSSGHRSPLYEQYF
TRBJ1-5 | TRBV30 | CAWSVSRGNQPQHF
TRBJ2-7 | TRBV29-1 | CSVEVNSGVPSYEQYF
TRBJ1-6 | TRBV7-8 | CASTPGGSSPLHF
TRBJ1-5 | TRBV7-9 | CASSLAGKGQPQHF
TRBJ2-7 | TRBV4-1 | CASSPRTGSYYEQYF
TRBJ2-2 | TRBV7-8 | CASSRDTNTGELFF
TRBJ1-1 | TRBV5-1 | CASSLRVNTEAFF
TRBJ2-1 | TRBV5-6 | CASSFELPYNEQFF
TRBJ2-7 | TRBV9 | CASSVGPRPHSSYEQYF
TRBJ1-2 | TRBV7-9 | CASSLVSGRRGYTF
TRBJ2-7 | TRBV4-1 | CASSQDPGTGQGSYEQYF
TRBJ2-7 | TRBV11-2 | CASRGTGSPYEQYF
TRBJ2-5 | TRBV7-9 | CASSFHSPGKETQYF
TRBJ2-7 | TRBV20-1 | CSADWDNEQYF
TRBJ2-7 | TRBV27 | CASRATGRFHEQYF
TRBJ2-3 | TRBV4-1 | CASSRSYQGPLEDTQYF
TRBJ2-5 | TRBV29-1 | CSVELARGGPETQYF
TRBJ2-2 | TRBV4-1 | CASSLPFTGELFF
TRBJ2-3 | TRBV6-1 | CASSVLDGGDTQYF
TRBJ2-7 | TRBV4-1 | CASSPHQAREQYF
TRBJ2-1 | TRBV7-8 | CASSYTGSEQFF
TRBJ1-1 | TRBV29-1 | CSVERGRHTEAFF
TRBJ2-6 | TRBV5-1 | CASSPGGTANVLTF
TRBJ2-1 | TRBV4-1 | CASSHGQGGSYNEQFF
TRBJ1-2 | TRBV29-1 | CSVESGINYGYTF
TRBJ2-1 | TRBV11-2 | CASSLRTGTYNEQFF
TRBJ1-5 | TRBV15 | CATSPELYQPQHF
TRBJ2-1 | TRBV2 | CASSAGARSEQFF
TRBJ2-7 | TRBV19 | CASSYPGLAYEQYF
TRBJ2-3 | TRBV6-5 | CASKAGVFDTQYF
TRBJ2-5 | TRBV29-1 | CSVVPDSKETQYF
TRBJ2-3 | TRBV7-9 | CASSLPGRPQYF
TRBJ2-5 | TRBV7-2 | CASSLAARGNLETQYF
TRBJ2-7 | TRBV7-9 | CASSSGQSYEQYF
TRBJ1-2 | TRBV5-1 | CASSERAGEEDGYTF